The present T cell receptor (beta chain) was sequenced within a study of tissue T cells after allogeneic stem cell transplantation. Note on this clone: Germline and genes: mouse. The CDR3 goes on 1 residue after the read ends, and that part is filled in from the germline J gene.

There are 14 residues in the CDR3. Trimming at V came to 4 bases and at J to 3 bases, leaving 4 bases not matched to a gene. Germline CDR1 and CDR2: SGHSN and HYEKVE. Generated by immunoSEQ multiplex PCR, the TCRdb table keeps only in-frame clones and is missing some. Of some 3,200 clones in the sample, 55% were seen once. Stated time point: mouse harvest day 7 after allogeneic transplant. Each mouse received 10^7 T-cell-depleted marrow cells plus 10^6 splenic CD5+ T cells by tail vein. This chain links TRBV12-1 with TRBJ2-7, with 11 nucleotides matching TRBD2. This TCR derives from a female BALB/c mouse given C57BL/6 T cells with graft-versus-host disease after an allogeneic hematopoietic cell transplant. The specimen sequenced was gut tissue. The CDR3 DNA, read in part, is TGTGCCAGCTCCCGGGACTGGGGGAACTATGAACAGTAC. Translation: CASSRDWGNYEQY. The CDR3 reads in full as CASSRDWGNYEQYF. Based on the CDR3 plus reference TRBV12-1 and TRBJ2-7, the full variable domain is DSGVVQSPRHIIKEKGGRSVLTCIPISGHSNVVWYQQTLGKELKFLIQHYEKVERDKGFLPSRFSVQQFDDYHSEMNMSALELEDSAMYFCASSRDWGNYEQYFGPGTRLTVL.